This T cell receptor beta chain came from a study of blood T cell repertoires in COVID-19. Study as a whole: Some COVID-19 samples were acute and others convalescent; all came from the United States, Italy and Spain. T cells, B-cell-depleted T cells, or PBMCs provided the cDNA or gDNA that served as material.

As handled by the study authors: Estimates of nucleated cell counts were drawn from the amplification of reference gene primers. Some clones are missing from TCRdb's copy, which holds only in-frame ones; the method was immunoSEQ multiplex PCR. That table gives V, J and clone size, and the DNA gave D and trimming. The repertoire consists of 500,000 to 600,000 clones, with roughly nine tenths occurring once and the leading ten covering 7.8%. Germline assignment: CDR1 SGHRS and CDR2 YFSETQ. The CDR3 is 15 residues long. V lost 0 bases and J lost 4, with 12 bases in between. The chain is built from TRBV5-1 and TRBJ2-3; D is unclear. Sequenced: peripheral blood. This TCR derives from a woman in her forties or fifties with COVID-19, enrolled during active disease. CDR3 sequence: CASSLGALTADTQYF. The CDR3 nucleotides are TGCGCCAGCAGCTTGGGAGCTCTTACAGCAGATACGCAGTATTTT.